This T cell receptor beta chain was sequenced during a study of cytomegalovirus exposure and HLA in healthy donors. Study-level results: Apart from CMV serostatus, no immune exposure information was available. An apparent linkage of common viral pathogens to several of the most significant clusters emerged in a later analysis. Indistinguishable V segments, including TRBV6-2 and TRBV6-3, were excluded.

The primer mix had 60 Vbeta and 13 Jbeta primers. Using immunoSEQ multiplex PCR, the repertoire was profiled, and TCRdb retains in-frame clones only, with some absent. Counted here are 65,000 to 75,000 clones, roughly 74% occurring once; the ten biggest clones make up more than 9.5%. Points on this clone: The antigen remains undetermined.

The CDR3 sequence is 12 residues long. The germline V gene encodes CDR1 GTSNPN and CDR2 SVGIG (reference sequence). Trimming pared 3 bases from V and 4 bases from J, leaving 9 bases between. This TCR was recovered from a woman aged 55-69 years in good health and CMV-seropositive. The specimen was PBMCs. The V call is TRBV30, the J call TRBJ1-2; no clear D. The DNA for the CDR3 is TGTGCCTGGAGCCCCATGGCCTATGGCTACACCTTC. This sequence encodes CAWSPMAYGYTF.